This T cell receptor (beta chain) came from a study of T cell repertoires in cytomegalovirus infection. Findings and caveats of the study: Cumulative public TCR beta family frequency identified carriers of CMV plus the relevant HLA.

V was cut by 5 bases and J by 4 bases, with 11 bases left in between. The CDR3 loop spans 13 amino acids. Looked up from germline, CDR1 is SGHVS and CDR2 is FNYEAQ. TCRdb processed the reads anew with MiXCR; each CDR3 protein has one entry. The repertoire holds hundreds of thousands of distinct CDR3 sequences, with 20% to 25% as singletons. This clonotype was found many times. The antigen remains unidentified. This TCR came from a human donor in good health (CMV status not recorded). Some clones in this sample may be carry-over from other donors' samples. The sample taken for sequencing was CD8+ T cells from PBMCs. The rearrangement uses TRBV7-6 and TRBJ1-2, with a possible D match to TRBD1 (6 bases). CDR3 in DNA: TGTGCCAGCAGCCCGACAGGACTCTATGGCTACACCTTC. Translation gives CASSPTGLYGYTF.